This T cell receptor beta chain was sequenced for a study of T-cell memory formation after mild COVID-19. One entry per CDR3 protein, called by TCRdb with MiXCR from the 5' RACE reads. The sample contains fewer than 550,000 distinct CDR3 sequences, 15% to 20% of which appear only once. Germline V CDR1 and CDR2: DFQATT, SNEGSKA (reference sequence). V shed 6 bases and J 1 base; nucleotides not matched to a gene: 4. The CDR3 spans 14 residues. The receptor's source is an adult woman who had mild COVID-19 (a few samples of this study predate the infection). Cell type and time point are not known. V is TRBV20-1 and J is TRBJ2-2; TRBD1 matches at 8 bases. Source material: PBMCs or a T cell subset sorted from them (not recorded which). CDR3 region: CSALGQGNTGELFF. CDR3 in DNA: TGCAGTGCCCTTGGACAGGGGAACACCGGGGAGCTGTTTTTT.